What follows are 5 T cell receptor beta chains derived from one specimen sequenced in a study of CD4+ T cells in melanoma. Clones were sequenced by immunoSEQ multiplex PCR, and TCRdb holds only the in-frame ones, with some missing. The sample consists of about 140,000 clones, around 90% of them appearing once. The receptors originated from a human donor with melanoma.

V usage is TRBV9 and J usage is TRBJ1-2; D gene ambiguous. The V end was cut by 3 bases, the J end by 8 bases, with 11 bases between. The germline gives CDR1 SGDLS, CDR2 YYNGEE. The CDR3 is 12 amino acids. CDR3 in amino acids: CASSDITEGYTF. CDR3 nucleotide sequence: TGTGCCAGCAGCGATATAACAGAAGGCTACACCTTC.

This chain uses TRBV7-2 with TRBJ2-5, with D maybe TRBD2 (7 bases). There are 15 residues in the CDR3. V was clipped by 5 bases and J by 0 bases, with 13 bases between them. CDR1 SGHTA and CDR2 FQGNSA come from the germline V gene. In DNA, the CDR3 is TGTGCCAGCAGCCGGAGGGGGGGGTACCAAGAGACCCAGTACTTC. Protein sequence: CASSRRGGYQETQYF.

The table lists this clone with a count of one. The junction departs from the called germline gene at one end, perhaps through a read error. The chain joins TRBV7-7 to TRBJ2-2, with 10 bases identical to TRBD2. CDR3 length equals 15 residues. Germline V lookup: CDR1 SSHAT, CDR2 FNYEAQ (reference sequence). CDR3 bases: TGTGCTAGCAGCTTAGTAGCGGGGGGCACCGGGGAGCTGTTTTTT. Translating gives CASSLVAGGTGELFF.

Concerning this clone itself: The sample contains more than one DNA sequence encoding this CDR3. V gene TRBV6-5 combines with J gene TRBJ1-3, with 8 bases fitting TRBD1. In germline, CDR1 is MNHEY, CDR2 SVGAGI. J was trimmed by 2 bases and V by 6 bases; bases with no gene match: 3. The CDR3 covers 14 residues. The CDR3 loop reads CASRPTGAGNTIYF. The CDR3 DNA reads TGTGCCAGCAGGCCGACAGGGGCTGGAAACACCATATATTTT.

The CDR3 spells CASSFDRAPRAFF. The CDR3 nucleotides are TGTGCCAGCAGCTTCGATCGGGCCCCTCGGGCTTTCTTT. V usage is TRBV7-2 and J usage is TRBJ1-1, with D unresolved. V gave up 3 bases and J gave up 11 bases, with 16 bases separating them. CDR3 length: 13 residues. Germline CDR1 and CDR2: SGHTA and FQGNSA.